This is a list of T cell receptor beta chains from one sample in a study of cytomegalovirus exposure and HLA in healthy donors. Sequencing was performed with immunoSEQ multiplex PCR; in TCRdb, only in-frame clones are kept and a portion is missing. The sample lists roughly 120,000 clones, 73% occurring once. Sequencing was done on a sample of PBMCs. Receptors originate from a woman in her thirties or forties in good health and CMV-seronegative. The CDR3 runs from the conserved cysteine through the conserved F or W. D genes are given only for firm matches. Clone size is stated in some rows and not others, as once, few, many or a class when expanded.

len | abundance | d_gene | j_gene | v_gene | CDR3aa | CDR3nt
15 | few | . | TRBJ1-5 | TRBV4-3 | CASSPRRETNQPQHF | TGCGCCAGCAGCCCCCGGAGAGAAACCAATCAGCCCCAGCATTTT
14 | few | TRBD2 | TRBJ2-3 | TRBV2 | CASSVLAGKDTQYF | TGTGCCAGCAGTGTCCTAGCGGGCAAGGATACGCAGTATTTT
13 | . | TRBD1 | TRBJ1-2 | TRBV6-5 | CASSVPGGRGYTF | TGTGCCAGCAGCGTGCCAGGGGGCAGAGGCTACACCTTC
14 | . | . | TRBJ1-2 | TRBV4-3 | CASSQDRGIGGYTF | TGCGCCAGCAGCCAAGATAGGGGGATCGGTGGCTACACCTTC
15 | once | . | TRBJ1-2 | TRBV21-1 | CASSSPVFPNYGYTF | TGTGCCAGCAGCAGCCCAGTTTTCCCTAACTATGGCTACACCTTC
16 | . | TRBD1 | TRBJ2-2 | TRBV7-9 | CASSLGTGFRSGELFF | TGTGCCAGCAGCCTCGGGACAGGGTTTCGGTCCGGGGAGCTGTTTTTT
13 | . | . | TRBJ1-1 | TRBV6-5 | CASSYLHESEAFF | TGTGCCAGCAGTTACCTTCATGAGTCTGAAGCTTTCTTT
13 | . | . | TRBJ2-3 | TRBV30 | CAWAGGNTDTQYF | TGTGCCTGGGCTGGAGGGAACACAGATACGCAGTATTTT
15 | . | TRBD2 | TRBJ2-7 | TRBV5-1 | CASSLEEAGVYEQYF | TGCGCCAGCAGCTTGGAGGAGGCGGGGGTCTACGAGCAGTACTTC
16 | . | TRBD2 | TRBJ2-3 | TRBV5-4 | CASSRTRLAVADTQYF | TGTGCCAGCAGCCGCACCAGACTAGCGGTCGCAGATACGCAGTATTTT
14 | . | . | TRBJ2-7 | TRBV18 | CASSPSEGQYEQYF | TGTGCCAGCTCACCATCGGAGGGCCAGTACGAGCAGTACTTC
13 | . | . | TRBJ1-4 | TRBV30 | CAWSRGPFEKLFF | TGTGCCTGGAGTCGCGGGCCATTCGAAAAACTGTTTTTT
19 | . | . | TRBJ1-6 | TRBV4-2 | CASSQDQQGGPLGNSPLHF | TGTGCCAGCAGCCAAGATCAGCAGGGAGGCCCCCTTGGGAATTCACCCCTCCACTTT
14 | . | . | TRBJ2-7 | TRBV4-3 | CASSPSVQSGEQYF | TGCGCCAGCAGCCCCTCTGTACAGAGCGGCGAGCAGTACTTC
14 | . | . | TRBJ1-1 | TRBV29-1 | CSVPQGNLNTEAFF | TGCAGCGTTCCTCAGGGCAACTTGAACACTGAAGCTTTCTTT
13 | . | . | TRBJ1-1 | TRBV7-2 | CASSLSTVNEAFF | TGTGCCAGCAGCTTATCAACAGTGAATGAAGCTTTCTTT
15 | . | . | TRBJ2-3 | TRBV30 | CAWAAGSLHTDTQYF | TGTGCCTGGGCCGCCGGGAGCCTTCACACGGATACGCAGTATTTT
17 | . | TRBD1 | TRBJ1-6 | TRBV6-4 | CASIGDRGTSYNSPLHF | TGTGCCAGCATTGGGGACAGGGGAACATCCTATAATTCACCCCTCCACTTT
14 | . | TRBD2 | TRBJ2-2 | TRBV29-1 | CSAMRGLGTGELFF | TGCAGCGCGATGCGGGGGTTGGGCACCGGGGAGCTGTTTTTT
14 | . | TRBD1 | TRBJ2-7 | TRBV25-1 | CASRRQGARYEQYF | TGTGCCAGCAGAAGACAGGGGGCTCGTTACGAGCAGTACTTC
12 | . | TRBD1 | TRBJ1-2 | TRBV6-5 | CASTQTGSGYTF | TGTGCCAGCACCCAGACAGGGAGCGGCTACACCTTC
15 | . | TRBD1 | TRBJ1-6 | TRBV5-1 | CASSLRTGGEAPLHF | TGCGCCAGCAGCTTGAGAACAGGGGGAGAGGCACCCCTCCACTTT
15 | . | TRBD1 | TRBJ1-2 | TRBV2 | CASSGQGPYNYGYTF | TGTGCCAGCAGTGGACAGGGGCCCTATAACTATGGCTACACCTTC
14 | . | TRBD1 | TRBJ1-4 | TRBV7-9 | CASSRDRSNEKLFF | TGTGCCAGCAGCCGGGACAGGTCCAATGAAAAACTGTTTTTT
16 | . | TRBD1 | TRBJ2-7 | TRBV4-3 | CASSQRTGGFTYEQYF | TGCGCCAGCAGCCAGCGAACAGGGGGCTTTACCTACGAGCAGTACTTC